The present TCR beta chain was sequenced within a study of Ad26.COV2.S vaccination and SARS-CoV-2 variants. Broader study findings: Assessments of TCR breadth and depth may have underestimated the total T cell responses. Spike-specific TCR breadth in vaccine recipients exceeded that seen in placebo recipients.

A word on this clone: Its antigen is as yet unknown.

The treatment here: about 20 received Ad26.COV2.S at low or high dose, single or two shots; five or six received placebo; per-sample allocation not given. It was on day 63 after the first vaccine or placebo injection that samples were taken. Vaccine was an Ad26 vector expressing Wuhan-strain SARS-CoV-2 spike. Data came from immunoSEQ multiplex PCR; TCRdb stores just in-frame clones and leaves some out. The repertoire holds hundreds of thousands of clones, approximately 86% seen once, with 9.5% to 12% in the top ten. The V gene's germline CDR1 is MNHEY and CDR2 SVGEGT. CDR3 length equals 16 residues. V shed 0 bases and J 2 bases; nucleotides not matched to a gene: 3.

This specimen consisted of peripheral blood, obtained in a trial of Ad26.COV2.S vaccine versus placebo. The receptor's source is a person aged 18 to 59 who received the Ad26.COV2.S COVID-19 vaccine or a placebo. The V and J genes are TRBV6-2 or TRBV6-3 and TRBJ2-7, with TRBD2 matching over 11 bases. The CDR3 DNA reads as TGTGCCAGCAGTTACTCGGGGACTAGCGGACCCTACGAGCAGTACTTC. This codes for CASSYSGTSGPYEQYF.